These 31 T cell receptor beta chains share one sample of origin, sequenced in a study of T-cell memory formation after mild COVID-19 (dated by TCRdb to the early 2020s). The library was obtained by 5' RACE. The sequencing machine was an Illumina NovaSeq 6000. The public reads were reanalyzed by TCRdb: fastp trimming at Q25, MiXCR alignment, in-frame beta chains only. When rows share a CDR3 protein, they turn into one entry using the most common DNA and genes. For this sample there are hundreds of thousands of distinct CDR3 sequences; 20% appear just once. The top ten constitute around 8% of the sample. Input material: PBMCs or a T cell subset sorted from them (not recorded which). The receptors here all came from an adult woman who had mild COVID-19 (a few samples of this study predate the infection). The sample titles of this study are shuffled in the database, so cell type and time point are left out; the donor was told from shared clones.

This clonotype showed up just a few times. CDR3 nucleotide sequence: TGCGCCAGCAGCCGTTCGGCAGCGGGAGGTTACAATGAGCAGTTCTTC. This gives the protein CASSRSAAGGYNEQFF. The chain has TRBV4-1 and TRBJ2-1; 9 bases agree with TRBD2. V lost 4 bases, J lost 4 bases, and 8 bases stayed unmatched. This CDR3 is 16 amino acids long. The V gene's germline CDR1 is MGHRA and CDR2 YSYEKL.

This clonotype was detected many times. The genes are TRBV5-6 and TRBJ2-1; D could derive from TRBD1 or TRBD2 (5 bases each). The CDR3 covers 13 residues. Per germline, CDR1 SGHDT and CDR2 YYEEEE. The V end lost 2 bases, the J end lost 4 bases, and 7 bases lay between the germline ends. In DNA form, the CDR3 reads TGTGCCAGCAGCTTCGGGGCATACAATGAGCAGTTCTTC. Amino acid sequence: CASSFGAYNEQFF.

This clonotype was counted many times. CDR3 protein: CASRLRGGTGNTIYF. DNA of the CDR3: TGTGCCAGCAGACTCCGAGGGGGGACTGGAAACACCATATATTTT. The chain has TRBV12-3 or TRBV12-4 and TRBJ1-3, with D perhaps matching TRBD1 (6 bases). V gave up 6 bases and J gave up 2 bases, with 14 bases separating them. CDR3 size: 15 residues.

In its sample, this clonotype was seen a few times. This chain links TRBV9 with TRBJ1-3, with D uncertain. V gave up 3 bases and J gave up 1 base, with 11 bases separating them. The CDR3 covers 15 residues. Germline CDR1 and CDR2: SGDLS and YYNGEE. DNA for the CDR3: TGTGCCAGCAGCGCCCTCGGTCCATCTGGAAACACCATATATTTT. Translated: CASSALGPSGNTIYF.

This clonotype is a singleton in its sample. The rearrangement joins TRBV4-1 to TRBJ1-5, with D possibly TRBD1 on 6 matching bases. Germline CDR1 MGHRA, CDR2 YSYEKL. The V end was cut by 4 bases, the J end by 1 base, with 14 bases between. This CDR3 spans 16 amino acids. CDR3 region: CASSPGGGLSNQPQHF. The CDR3 region has the DNA TGCGCCAGCAGCCCGGGCGGGGGGCTAAGCAATCAGCCCCAGCATTTT.

A few counts support this clonotype. The rearrangement joins TRBV30 to TRBJ1-4, with unresolved D. Germline V gene data show CDR1 as GTSNPN and CDR2 as SVGIG (reference sequence). The CDR3 contains 12 residues. V was shortened by 2 bases and J by 6 bases, with 7 bases between the two germline ends. The chain's CDR3 is CAWSHTHEKLFF. CDR3 nucleotides: TGTGCCTGGAGTCATACCCATGAAAAACTGTTTTTT.

The chain employs TRBV12-3 or TRBV12-4 and TRBJ1-3; D call uncertain. The ends were cut back, 5 bases at V and 4 bases at J, with 15 bases in the middle. The CDR3 length is 15 residues. CDR3 nucleotide sequence: TGTGCCAGCAGTCTGGGCCCTAGGGCGGGAAACACCATATATTTT. This sequence encodes CASSLGPRAGNTIYF.

The chain employs TRBV20-1 and TRBJ2-5; possibly TRBD1 or TRBD2 for D (5 bases each). The CDR3 is made up of 13 amino acids. The germline CDR1 and CDR2 sequences are DFQATT and SNEGSKA (reference sequence). V lost 5 bases and J 2 bases, leaving 12 bases between the germline ends. The CDR3 loop reads CSAPGPTQETQYF. In nucleotides, the CDR3 is TGCAGTGCTCCGGGACCAACGCAAGAGACCCAGTACTTC.

The V gene is TRBV24-1, the J gene TRBJ2-1, with D uncertain. The CDR3 is 11 amino acids. In germline, CDR1 is KGHDR, CDR2 SFDVKD. The V end was cut by 1 base, the J end by 8 bases, with 2 bases between. CDR3 loop: CATSDLYEQFF. As DNA, the CDR3 is TGTGCCACCAGTGATTTATATGAGCAGTTCTTC.

This clonotype was seen a handful of times. The rearrangement joins TRBV29-1 to TRBJ2-7; 8 nucleotides line up with TRBD2. Germline values: CDR1 SQVTM, CDR2 ANQGSEA. V shed 6 bases, J shed 0 bases, and the junction held 4 bases outside the gene matches. The CDR3 has 13 residues. For the CDR3, the DNA is TGCAGCGTAGGACTAGCTACCTCCTACGAGCAGTACTTC. Translated, it gives CSVGLATSYEQYF.

This chain uses TRBV7-9 with TRBJ2-1, with D hard to call. The CDR3 is made up of 16 amino acids. Trimming left V 0 bases short and J 3 bases short, with 12 bases between. The germline V gene encodes CDR1 SEHNR and CDR2 FQNEAQ (reference sequence). The CDR3 here is CASSLALLANYNEQFF. CDR3 sequence (DNA): TGTGCCAGCAGCTTAGCGTTGCTGGCGAACTACAATGAGCAGTTCTTC.

V and J are TRBV24-1 and TRBJ2-2, with TRBD1 identical over 9 bases. CDR1 is KGHDR and CDR2 is SFDVKD in the germline V gene. V lost 3 bases to trimming and J lost 1 base; unmatched junction nucleotides: 2. The CDR3 is 16 amino acids. The DNA of the CDR3 is TGTGCCACCAGTGATGACAGGGGGAGGAACACCGGGGAGCTGTTTTTT. It yields the protein CATSDDRGRNTGELFF.

This clonotype was seen a handful of times. DNA of the CDR3: TGTGCCAGCTCACCATGGGGGACGGGGAACACTGAAGCTTTCTTT. Residues: CASSPWGTGNTEAFF. The genes are TRBV18 and TRBJ1-1, with D possibly being TRBD1 (5 bases). Trimming left V 2 bases short and J 1 base short, with 11 bases between. The germline V gene has CDR1 KGHSH and CDR2 LQKENI. The CDR3 runs to 15 residues.

In regard to this clonotype: A much larger clone differs by one base, so this may be a read error. This chain connects TRBV7-2 to TRBJ2-5; D call uncertain. The CDR3 has 13 residues. Trimming pared 2 bases from V and 5 bases from J, leaving 9 bases between. Germline loops: CDR1 SGHTA, CDR2 FQGNSA. CDR3 residues: CASSLQGWETQYF. The DNA for the CDR3 is TGTGCCAGCAGCTTACAAGGGTGGGAGACCCAGTACTTC.

This clonotype has only a few counts. CDR3: CASSQTNAGGYTF. For the CDR3, the DNA is TGTGCCAGCAGCCAGACCAACGCAGGGGGCTACACCTTC. J is TRBJ1-2 and V is TRBV3-1, with D perhaps matching TRBD1 (5 bases). CDR3 size: 13 residues. Germline V lookup: CDR1 LGHDT, CDR2 YNNKEL (reference sequence). The V and J ends lost 3 bases and 8 bases respectively, with 13 bases between them.

This clonotype was picked up one time. The CDR3: CASSDAPVGTGELFF. The CDR3 DNA is TGTGCCAGCAGTGACGCCCCAGTAGGGACCGGGGAGCTGTTTTTT. The gene calls are TRBV25-1 and TRBJ2-2, with D unclear. The CDR3 loop spans 15 amino acids. Germline CDR1 reads MGHDK; CDR2 reads SYGVNS. The V end lost 3 bases, the J end lost 5 bases, and 13 bases lay between the germline ends. The entire variable domain, with the rest obtained from reference TRBV25-1 and TRBJ2-2, is as follows: EADIYQTPRYLVIGTGKKITLECSQTMGHDKMYWYQQDPGMELHLIHYSYGVNSTEKGDLSSESTVSRIRTEHFPLTLESARPSHTSQYLCASSDAPVGTGELFFGEGSRLTVL.

This chain joins TRBV5-1 and TRBJ2-3; D unclear. This CDR3 contains 15 residues. The germline CDR1 and CDR2 sequences are SGHRS and YFSETQ. The V gene lost 0 bases and the J gene lost 4 bases, with 12 bases spanning the gap. CDR3 sequence: CASSLDPAAADTQYF. The CDR3 DNA sequence: TGCGCCAGCAGCTTGGACCCCGCGGCCGCAGATACGCAGTATTTT.

There are many counts of this clonotype. CDR3 bases: TGCAGTGCTAGAGGGCCGGGCCAGGGGGTGAACACTGAAGCTTTCTTT. This translates into CSARGPGQGVNTEAFF. The chain recombines TRBV20-1 with TRBJ1-1; 7 bases agree with TRBD1. CDR3 size: 16 residues. With V trimmed by 1 base and J by 0 bases, 8 bases remained unmatched. CDR1 is DFQATT, CDR2 SNEGSKA, per germline (reference sequence).

The V gene is TRBV7-8, the J gene TRBJ2-3; the match to TRBD2 covers 10 bases. The CDR3 totals 17 residues. The junction had 13 bases not matched to a gene; V was cut back by 7 bases and J by 3 bases. Germline V gene sequence: CDR1 SGHVS, CDR2 FQNEAQ. CDR3: CASTPRRASGRTDTQYF. The CDR3 DNA reads TGTGCCAGCACCCCCCGGAGGGCTAGCGGGAGAACAGATACGCAGTATTTT.

This clonotype was seen a handful of times. The rearrangement links TRBV6-2 or TRBV6-3 to TRBJ2-4; no definite D call. Germline lookup yields CDR1 MNHEY and CDR2 SVGEGT. The CDR3 totals 15 residues. V was trimmed by 2 bases and J by 6 bases, leaving 14 bases between them. CDR3 DNA: TGTGCCAGCAGTTACCGAATTCGGGTGGGAAACATTCAGTACTTC. Its protein product is CASSYRIRVGNIQYF.

The table lists this clonotype with a few counts. The chain joins TRBV4-1 to TRBJ1-1; possibly TRBD1 for D (6 bases). The CDR3 runs to 15 residues. Germline-derived CDR1 and CDR2 are MGHRA and YSYEKL. V gave up 0 bases and J gave up 7 bases, with 15 bases separating them. CDR3 DNA sequence: TGCGCCAGCAGCCAAGAAATAAGGGGGGTGGGTGAAGCTTTCTTT. Protein product: CASSQEIRGVGEAFF.

Only a few counts were recorded for this clonotype. This chain uses TRBV29-1 with TRBJ2-3; TRBD1 agrees at 11 bases. The CDR3 has 16 amino acids. CDR1 SQVTM and CDR2 ANQGSEA come from the germline V gene. J was trimmed by 4 bases and V by 0 bases; bases with no gene match: 6. CDR3 residues: CSVEDLGQGGPDTQYF. The DNA of the CDR3 is TGCAGCGTTGAAGATCTGGGACAGGGGGGACCAGATACGCAGTATTTT.

There are a few counts of this clonotype. V gene TRBV20-1 combines with J gene TRBJ1-5; D is undetermined. This CDR3 has 14 residues. V was pared by 1 base and J by 0 bases, with 7 bases between. Germline lookup yields CDR1 DFQATT and CDR2 SNEGSKA (reference sequence). The CDR3 loop is CSARVQHSNQPQHF. The CDR3 nucleotides are TGCAGTGCTAGAGTTCAGCATAGCAATCAGCCCCAGCATTTT.

V usage is TRBV9 and J usage is TRBJ2-7; D might be TRBD1 or TRBD2, each matching 6 bases. The CDR3 is made up of 14 amino acids. Trimming took off 0 bases at V and 3 bases at J, with 10 bases between the two ends. The germline V gene encodes CDR1 SGDLS and CDR2 YYNGEE. This CDR3 is CASSVEGGRYEQYF. CDR3 DNA sequence: TGTGCCAGCAGCGTAGAGGGGGGTCGCTACGAGCAGTACTTC.

This clonotype was observed a few times. CDR3 DNA: TGTGCCAGCGGACTGTCCGGGATGACAGGGGACTACGAGCAGTACTTC. Translation gives CASGLSGMTGDYEQYF. The chain joins TRBV5-6 to TRBJ2-7; 8 bases are a match to TRBD1. CDR1 and CDR2 (germline): SGHDT, YYEEEE. With 7 bases clipped from V and 3 bases from J, the junction kept 15 bases outside the gene matches. The CDR3 has 16 amino acids.

A few counts support this clonotype. The chain recombines TRBV27 with TRBJ2-3; 11 bases align to TRBD1. V was clipped by 6 bases and J by 4 bases; unmatched bases: 6. The germline V gene encodes CDR1 MNHEY and CDR2 SMNVEV (reference sequence). CDR3 size: 15 residues. CDR3 bases: TGTGCCAGCAGCCCATGGACAGGGGGCCCAGATACGCAGTATTTT. Protein: CASSPWTGGPDTQYF.

In this sample, this clonotype turned up a few times. V usage is TRBV9 and J usage is TRBJ2-2, with 8 positions matching TRBD2. Germline CDR1 reads SGDLS; CDR2 reads YYNGEE. The CDR3 length is 15 residues. J was trimmed by 7 bases and V by 4 bases; bases with no gene match: 9. CDR3 in DNA: TGTGCCAGCAGCCCCGGGGGGGCGTTGATCGGGGAGCTGTTTTTT. Residues: CASSPGGALIGELFF. The full variable domain, with the rest looked up from reference TRBV9 and TRBJ2-2, is DSGVTQTPKHLITATGQRVTLRCSPRSGDLSVYWYQQSLDQGLQFLIQYYNGEERAKGNILERFSAQQFPDLHSELNLSSLELGDSALYFCASSPGGALIGELFFGEGSRLTVL.

This clonotype was picked up a small number of times. The chain combines TRBV5-1 with TRBJ2-3, with 9 positions matching TRBD2. With 4 bases clipped from V and 2 bases from J, the junction kept 11 bases outside the gene matches. The CDR3 has 17 residues. Germline CDR1 reads SGHRS; CDR2 reads YFSETQ. The CDR3 sequence: CASSQGLAHPVTDTQYF. CDR3 sequence (DNA): TGCGCCAGCAGCCAAGGACTAGCGCACCCAGTCACAGATACGCAGTATTTT. Drawing the rest from reference TRBV5-1 and TRBJ2-3, the complete variable domain is KAGVTQTPRYLIKTRGQQVTLSCSPISGHRSVSWYQQTPGQGLQFLFEYFSETQRNKGNFPGRFSGRQFSNSRSEMNVSTLELGDSALYLCASSQGLAHPVTDTQYFGPGTRLTVL.

The chain has TRBV9 and TRBJ2-1, with TRBD2 matching 7 bases. Germline assignment: CDR1 SGDLS and CDR2 YYNGEE. The CDR3 length is 18 residues. J was trimmed by 0 bases and V by 0 bases; bases with no gene match: 9. The CDR3 reads CASSVDYFGGSSYNEQFF. Here the CDR3 DNA reads TGTGCCAGCAGCGTAGACTATTTCGGCGGGAGCTCCTACAATGAGCAGTTCTTC.

This clonotype was found a few times. The rearrangement links TRBV12-3 or TRBV12-4 to TRBJ1-1; D is possibly TRBD1 (5 bases). The CDR3 has 14 residues. V was clipped by 3 bases and J by 6 bases, with 14 bases between them. In DNA form, the CDR3 reads TGTGCCAGCAGTTTTGGTTTCCAGGGCGCTGAAGCTTTCTTT. It translates to CASSFGFQGAEAFF.

The chain uses TRBV4-1 and TRBJ2-5; TRBD1 aligns across 7 bases. Looked up from germline, CDR1 is MGHRA and CDR2 is YSYEKL. V lost 1 base and J lost 2; bases outside the gene matches: 4. This CDR3 region has 15 residues. In nucleotides, the CDR3 is TGCGCCAGCAGCCAAGTGACAGGGTCGCAAGAGACCCAGTACTTC. Its protein is CASSQVTGSQETQYF.